The rows below give T cell receptor beta chains drawn from one sample of a study of blood T cell repertoires in COVID-19. Generated by immunoSEQ multiplex PCR, the TCRdb table keeps only in-frame clones and is missing some. The sample gives 200,000 to 300,000 clones, around 80% of which show up once; under 5.5% is in the top ten. Sequencing was done on a sample of peripheral blood. Receptor source: a man aged 55 to 69 with acute or convalescent COVID-19. CDR3s include the opening cysteine and the closing phenylalanine or tryptophan. A D gene is named only where the DNA matches it firmly. Not all rows give a size; the values are once, few, many and, for expanded clones, a class.

D	V	size	J	CDR3	DNA
.	TRBV5-1	.	TRBJ2-6	CASSLSDSLSGANVLTF	TGCGCCAGCAGCTTGTCTGACAGTCTCTCTGGGGCCAACGTCCTGACTTTC
.	TRBV6-1	few	TRBJ1-1	CASSETGREKGAFF	TGTGCCAGCAGTGAAACAGGGAGAGAAAAAGGAGCTTTCTTT
TRBD2	TRBV10-1	.	TRBJ2-1	CASSASGTTNEQFF	TGCGCCAGCAGTGCCTCCGGGACTACCAATGAGCAGTTCTTC
.	TRBV6-6	.	TRBJ2-7	CASSYSGRVISYEQYF	TGTGCCAGCAGTTACTCCGGCAGGGTTATCTCCTACGAGCAGTACTTC
.	TRBV27	.	TRBJ1-4	CASSFYGEKLFF	TGTGCCAGCAGTTTCTATGGTGAAAAACTGTTTTTT
.	TRBV12-2	.	TRBJ2-5	CASRLDSQETQYF	TGTGCAAGTCGCTTAGACAGCCAAGAGACCCAGTACTTC
TRBD1	TRBV5-1	.	TRBJ2-7	CASSLGTGLAYEQYF	TGCGCCAGCAGCTTGGGGACAGGGTTAGCCTACGAGCAGTACTTC
.	TRBV10-3	.	TRBJ1-5	CAISAGLGQPQHF	TGTGCCATCAGTGCAGGGTTGGGTCAGCCCCAGCATTTT
.	TRBV29-1	.	TRBJ2-5	CSVLGAYQETQYF	TGCAGCGTATTAGGGGCGTACCAAGAGACCCAGTACTTC
TRBD1	TRBV3-1/TRBV3-2	.	TRBJ2-7	CASSPITGGIHEQYF	TGTGCCAGCAGCCCTATTACAGGGGGCATCCACGAGCAGTACTTC
TRBD1	TRBV3-1/TRBV3-2	.	TRBJ2-5	CASRDRGQETQYF	TGTGCCAGCAGGGACAGGGGGCAAGAGACCCAGTACTTC
TRBD2	TRBV11-2	.	TRBJ2-3	CASSPGREYLDTQYF	TGTGCCAGCAGCCCGGGGCGGGAGTATCTAGATACGCAGTATTTT
TRBD1	TRBV2	.	TRBJ1-2	CASSDFTGDGYTF	TGTGCCAGCAGTGATTTCACAGGGGATGGCTACACCTTC
TRBD1	TRBV7-8	.	TRBJ1-5	CASSLASGGSPFNQPQHF	TGTGCCAGCAGCTTAGCTTCAGGGGGATCCCCTTTTAATCAGCCCCAGCATTTT
TRBD1	TRBV27	.	TRBJ2-1	CASSLSPGGNEQFF	TGTGCCAGCAGTTTAAGTCCAGGGGGAAATGAGCAGTTCTTC
.	TRBV11-2	.	TRBJ2-6	CASSLSVSGANVLTF	TGTGCCAGCAGCTTATCAGTCTCTGGGGCCAACGTCCTGACTTTC
TRBD1	TRBV27	once	TRBJ1-2	CASRKPGEGARGYTF	TGTGCCAGCAGAAAACCAGGAGAGGGGGCAAGGGGCTACACCTTC
TRBD2	TRBV7-8	.	TRBJ2-1	CASSLRTSNYDEQFF	TGTGCCAGCAGCCTAAGGACTAGCAATTATGATGAGCAGTTCTTC
TRBD1	TRBV7-3	.	TRBJ2-3	CASSSGQGADTQYF	TGTGCCAGCAGCTCGGGACAGGGGGCAGATACGCAGTATTTT